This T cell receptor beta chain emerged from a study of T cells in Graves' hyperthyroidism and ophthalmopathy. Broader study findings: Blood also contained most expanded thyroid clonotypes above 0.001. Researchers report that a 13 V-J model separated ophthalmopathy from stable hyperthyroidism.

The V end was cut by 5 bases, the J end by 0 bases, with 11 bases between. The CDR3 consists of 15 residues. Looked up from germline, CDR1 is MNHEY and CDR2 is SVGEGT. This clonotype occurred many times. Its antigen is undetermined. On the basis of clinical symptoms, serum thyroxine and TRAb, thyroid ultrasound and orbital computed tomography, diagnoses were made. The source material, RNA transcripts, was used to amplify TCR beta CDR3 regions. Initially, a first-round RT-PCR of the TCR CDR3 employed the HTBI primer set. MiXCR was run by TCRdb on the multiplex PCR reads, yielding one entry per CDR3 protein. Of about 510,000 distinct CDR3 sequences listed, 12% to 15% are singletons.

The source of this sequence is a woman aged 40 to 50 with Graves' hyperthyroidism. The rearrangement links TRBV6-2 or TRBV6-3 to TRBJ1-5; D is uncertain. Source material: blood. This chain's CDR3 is CASSLPTGSNQPQHF. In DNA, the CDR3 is TGTGCCAGCAGTCTACCGACCGGTAGCAATCAGCCCCAGCATTTT.